This T cell receptor beta chain was recorded in a study of T cells in Graves' hyperthyroidism and ophthalmopathy. Study findings and constraints: Using 13 V-J features, a model discriminated ophthalmopathy from stable hyperthyroidism.

Germline V gene lookup returns CDR1 MNHNS and CDR2 SASEGT. This CDR3 has 12 amino acids. V dropped 1 base and J dropped 7 bases, with 5 bases sitting between them. Each ophthalmopathy patient scored at least 3 on the Clinical Activity Score and at least 4 on NOSPECS grade, with duration under 3 months. RNA transcripts gave rise to amplified TCR beta CDR3 regions. The HTBI primer set was used in a first-round RT-PCR of the TCR CDR3. TCRdb reanalysed the multiplex PCR reads using MiXCR and keeps one entry per CDR3 protein. The sample includes 600,000 to 700,000 distinct CDR3 sequences, under 15% seen only once; the top ten take over 3.5%. Sample share makes this clonotype medium-sized. Antigen: not known.

Specimen: blood. This chain connects TRBV6-1 to TRBJ1-5, with D hard to call. The source of this sequence is a woman aged 40 to 50 with Graves' ophthalmopathy. CDR3 bases: TGTGCCAGCAGTGAAGAGGGACAGCCCCAGCATTTT. It codes for CASSEEGQPQHF.